The next 24 T cell receptor beta chains were all read from a single sample in a study of T cell changes during pregnancy in multiple sclerosis (dated by TCRdb to 2018 to 2020). Preparation of the library involved the immunoSEQ multiplex PCR assay. TCRdb provides this immuneACCESS table in a form limited to in-frame rearrangements. Some clones are lacking; in checked studies, under half of them reflect an unresolved V gene, and why the rest are absent is not known. A total of about 37,000 clones appear in this sample, roughly nine tenths of them only once. Around 0.5% of the sample is held by the ten biggest clonotypes. Sequences were derived from CD4+ T cells from peripheral blood mononuclear cells, sampled in the third trimester of pregnancy. The receptors come from a female donor in good health, enrolled as a control in a pregnancy study.

The chain employs TRBV5-4 and TRBJ2-1; possible D gene TRBD1, 6 bases. CDR3 size: 13 residues. CDR1 and CDR2 (germline): SGHNT, YYREEE (reference sequence). V lost 9 bases and J lost 11, with 21 bases in between. CDR3 sequence reads: CATTVGAQWKQFF. CDR3 nucleotides: TGTGCCACCACCGTGGGGGCCCAATGGAAGCAGTTCTTC. The full variable domain, in which reference TRBV5-4 and TRBJ2-1 provide the parts outside the CDR3, is ETGVTQSPTHLIKTRGQQVTLRCSSQSGHNTVSWYQQALGQGPQFIFQYYREEENGRGNFPPRFSGLQFPNYSSELNVNALELDDSALYLCATTVGAQWKQFFGPGTRLTVL.

The CDR3 reads CASSLSGEGNTIYF. Here the CDR3 DNA reads TGTGCCAGCAGCCTCTCCGGTGAGGGAAACACCATATATTTT. This chain uses TRBV11-3 with TRBJ1-3; D is undetermined. Trimming shortened V by 5 bases and J by 4 bases, and 12 bases separated the two germline ends. CDR1 is SGHNT, CDR2 YENEEA, per germline. The CDR3 extends over 14 amino acids.

This clone was observed a handful of times. The gene calls are TRBV7-8 and TRBJ2-7; possible D gene TRBD1, 8 bases. Germline values: CDR1 SGHVS, CDR2 FQNEAQ. Trimming pared 5 bases from V and 4 bases from J, leaving 18 bases between. This CDR3 contains 15 residues. The CDR3 region has the DNA TGTGCCAGCAGCCCCCATGGACAGGGAGGGTACGAGCAGTACTTC. This gives the protein CASSPHGQGGYEQYF.

V usage is TRBV4-1 and J usage is TRBJ2-3; weak D call: TRBD2 (5 bases). The ends were cut back, 0 bases at V and 2 bases at J, with 9 bases in the middle. Germline lookup yields CDR1 MGHRA and CDR2 YSYEKL. The CDR3 is 15 amino acids. CDR3 loop: CASSQERVDTDTQYF. In nucleotides, the CDR3 is TGCGCCAGCAGCCAAGAGCGGGTCGACACAGATACGCAGTATTTT.

The chain is built from TRBV6-5 and TRBJ1-1; maybe TRBD1 (6 bases). V was cut by 2 bases and J by 8 bases, with 21 bases left in between. CDR3 length equals 16 residues. From germline, CDR1 is MNHEY and CDR2 SVGAGI. CDR3 nucleotide sequence: TGTGCCAGCAGTTACGGGCGCATGGGGGCCGAAGGGGAAGCTTTCTTT. This gives the protein CASSYGRMGAEGEAFF.

This chain links TRBV18 with TRBJ1-3, with 7 bases aligning to TRBD1. The germline V gene has CDR1 KGHSH and CDR2 LQKENI. The CDR3 has 15 amino acids. J lost 4 bases, V lost 0 bases, and 3 bases had no gene match. As DNA, the CDR3 is TGTGCCAGCTCACCACCGAAGGGGGCCGGAAACACCATATATTTT. Translated, it gives CASSPPKGAGNTIYF.

J is TRBJ1-4 and V is TRBV2, with TRBD1 matching over 8 bases. The V and J ends lost 6 bases and 15 bases, in that order; junction bases with no gene match: 6. The CDR3 contains 11 residues. The V gene's germline CDR1 is SNHLY and CDR2 FYNNEI. The CDR3 DNA reads TGTGCCAGCAGGAGGACAGGGAGATTGTTTTTT. Its translation is CASRRTGRLFF.

J is TRBJ1-2 and V is TRBV30; weak D call: TRBD1 (6 bases). This CDR3 is built from 14 residues. Germline lookup yields CDR1 GTSNPN and CDR2 SVGIG (reference sequence). The ends were cut back, 3 bases at V and 0 bases at J, with 11 bases in the middle. The chain's CDR3 is CAWSPRTANYGYTF. In DNA form, the CDR3 reads TGTGCCTGGAGCCCCCGGACAGCTAACTATGGCTACACCTTC.

The J gene is TRBJ2-7, the V gene TRBV9, with D unresolved. Germline V gives CDR1 SGDLS, CDR2 YYNGEE. This CDR3 has 14 amino acids. V lost 3 bases and J 2 bases, leaving 12 bases between the germline ends. Here the CDR3 reads CASSEEFTAYEQYF. CDR3 nucleotide sequence: TGTGCCAGCAGCGAGGAATTCACAGCCTACGAGCAGTACTTC.

The V and J genes are TRBV6-5 and TRBJ2-5; D is possibly TRBD2 (5 bases). The CDR3 is made up of 12 amino acids. Germline V gives CDR1 MNHEY, CDR2 SVGAGI. The V end was cut by 6 bases, the J end by 11 bases, with 16 bases between. CDR3 amino acids: CASRKSGWEQYF. The CDR3 DNA follows: TGTGCCAGCAGAAAGTCCGGATGGGAGCAGTACTTC.

The chain carries TRBV30 and TRBJ2-5, with 9 bases that match TRBD2. The V gene end was trimmed by 3 bases and the J gene end by 5 bases; junction bases not matched to a gene: 4. The CDR3 is 13 amino acids. Looked up from germline, CDR1 is GTSNPN and CDR2 is SVGIG (reference sequence). The chain's CDR3 is CAWRRGGQETQYF. CDR3 DNA sequence: TGTGCCTGGAGGCGGGGGGGGCAGGAGACCCAGTACTTC.

The chain has TRBV19 and TRBJ2-2; D is perhaps TRBD1 (5 bases). Germline V lookup: CDR1 LNHDA, CDR2 SQIVND (reference sequence). V shed 3 bases and J shed 3 bases, with 8 bases lying between them. CDR3 length: 14 amino acids. The CDR3 reads CASSMGRDTGELFF. The CDR3 bases are TGTGCCAGTAGTATGGGCAGGGACACCGGGGAGCTGTTTTTT. The whole variable domain, filled in from reference TRBV19 and TRBJ2-2, reads DGGITQSPKYLFRKEGQNVTLSCEQNLNHDAMYWYRQDPGQGLRLIYYSQIVNDFQKGDIAEGYSVSREKKESFPLTVTSAQKNPTAFYLCASSMGRDTGELFFGEGSRLTVL.

The V call is TRBV10-3, the J call TRBJ1-1, with D unclear. Looked up from germline, CDR1 is ENHRY and CDR2 is SYGVKD. Trimming cost V 3 bases and J 4 bases, with 6 bases left between them. The CDR3 is 12 residues long. CDR3 sequence reads: CAISDGFTEAFF. As DNA, the CDR3 is TGTGCCATCAGTGACGGGTTCACTGAAGCTTTCTTT.

The rearrangement uses TRBV4-1 and TRBJ2-7, with TRBD2 matching over 10 bases. The CDR3 runs to 18 residues. The germline CDR1 and CDR2 sequences are MGHRA and YSYEKL. With V trimmed by 1 base and J by 5 bases, 14 bases remained unmatched. The CDR3 DNA reads TGCGCCAGCAGCCAAGGGTGGGGGAAGCGGGAGGGCCTCGACGAGCAGTACTTC. Translation: CASSQGWGKREGLDEQYF.

This chain joins TRBV6-5 and TRBJ2-5, with 11 bases aligning to TRBD2. The CDR3 sequence is 16 residues long. The V segment lost 1 base and the J segment 1 base; nucleotides outside the gene matches: 2. CDR1 MNHEY and CDR2 SVGAGI come from the germline V gene. CDR3 coding DNA: TGTGCCAGCAGTTACTTGGGGACTAGCGGCCAAGAGACCCAGTACTTC. Protein sequence: CASSYLGTSGQETQYF.

This chain joins TRBV6-5 and TRBJ2-3; tentatively, D is TRBD2 (7 bases). The CDR3 extends over 16 amino acids. The V and J ends lost 4 bases and 2 bases respectively, with 16 bases between them. CDR1 and CDR2 from the germline V gene are MNHEY and SVGAGI. The CDR3 DNA sequence: TGTGCCAGCAGTTTGAGTTGGCGGGGGCTCACAGATACGCAGTATTTT. Residues: CASSLSWRGLTDTQYF.

The CDR3 sequence: CASSQDFFGTPYPDEQFF. CDR3 in DNA: TGCGCCAGCAGCCAAGATTTTTTTGGGACTCCGTATCCGGATGAGCAGTTCTTC. The V and J genes are TRBV4-3 and TRBJ2-1; possible D gene TRBD2, 6 bases. The CDR3 consists of 18 residues. Trimming cost V 0 bases and J 8 bases, with 23 bases left between them. Per germline, CDR1 LGHNA and CDR2 YSLEER.

V usage is TRBV6-6 and J usage is TRBJ1-2; TRBD1 matches at 10 bases. The V gene end was trimmed by 8 bases and the J gene end by 7 bases; junction bases not matched to a gene: 13. The CDR3 length is 15 residues. Germline values: CDR1 MNHNY, CDR2 SVGAGI (reference sequence). The CDR3 spells CASLRDRGFAGGYTF. The CDR3 nucleotides are TGTGCCAGCCTCCGGGACAGGGGCTTTGCGGGTGGCTACACCTTC.

The V and J genes are TRBV7-9 and TRBJ2-7; 7 nucleotides agree with TRBD1. Germline V lookup: CDR1 SEHNR, CDR2 FQNEAQ (reference sequence). The ends lost 5 bases at V and 2 bases at J; junction bases unmatched: 9. The CDR3 is 15 amino acids. CDR3: CASSRTGERTYEQYF. CDR3 coding DNA: TGTGCCAGCAGCCGGACAGGAGAGAGAACCTACGAGCAGTACTTC.

The chain joins TRBV6-5 to TRBJ2-7; 10 nucleotides line up with TRBD1. Germline assignment: CDR1 MNHEY and CDR2 SVGAGI. The V gene end was trimmed by 2 bases and the J gene end by 3 bases; junction bases not matched to a gene: 4. This CDR3 comprises 15 residues. CDR3 sequence (DNA): TGTGCCAGCAGTTACAAGACAGGGGGCGGCTACGAGCAGTACTTC. This translates into CASSYKTGGGYEQYF.

The V gene is TRBV19, the J gene TRBJ1-5, with D possibly being TRBD1 (6 bases). The CDR3 is made up of 15 amino acids. V was cut by 7 bases and J by 5 bases, with 18 bases left in between. Germline assignment: CDR1 LNHDA and CDR2 SQIVND (reference sequence). CDR3 DNA: TGTGCCAGTACTTATAGCGGGGGGGCATATCAGCCCCAGCATTTT. Its protein product is CASTYSGGAYQPQHF.

CDR3 sequence: CASSPIVVRENGYTF. Here the CDR3 DNA reads TGTGCCAGCTCACCAATCGTAGTCAGGGAAAACGGCTACACCTTC. The V call is TRBV18, the J call TRBJ1-2, with D possibly being TRBD1 (5 bases). Looked up from germline, CDR1 is KGHSH and CDR2 is LQKENI. The length of the CDR3 is 15 residues. Trimming took off 2 bases at V and 8 bases at J, with 18 bases between the two ends.

In DNA, the CDR3 is TGTGCCAGCAGGACCCAAGGGGGCACAGATACGCAGTATTTT. Residues: CASRTQGGTDTQYF. The rearrangement uses TRBV27 and TRBJ2-3; tentative D call: TRBD1 (5 bases). The germline V and J ends were trimmed by 6 bases and 1 base, with 11 bases remaining between them. Germline V CDR1 and CDR2: MNHEY, SMNVEV (reference sequence). The CDR3 is made up of 14 amino acids.

This CDR3 is CASSAYPTAGNTIYF. Here the CDR3 DNA reads TGTGCCAGCAGCGCCTACCCCACAGCAGGAAACACCATATATTTT. V usage is TRBV9 and J usage is TRBJ1-3; no clear D. The CDR3 loop spans 15 amino acids. V was pared by 3 bases and J by 4 bases, with 14 bases between. CDR1 is SGDLS, CDR2 YYNGEE, per germline.